This T cell receptor (beta chain) was observed in a study of blood T cell repertoires in COVID-19. The germline V gene encodes CDR1 LNHDA and CDR2 SQIVND (reference sequence). The CDR3 is 15 amino acids. With 1 base removed from V and 7 bases from J, the gap between germline ends came to 13 bases. TCRdb's copy holds only in-frame clones and misses some; the assay was immunoSEQ multiplex PCR. The sample records roughly 250,000 clones, approximately 86% being singletons. Material for sequencing was PBMCs or T cells enriched from blood (not recorded which). The clonotype originates from a woman between 40 and 55 years old with acute COVID-19. The chain carries TRBV19 and TRBJ1-4; TRBD1 is a possible D gene (5 bases). CDR3 sequence (DNA): TGTGCCAGTAGTATAGTCCAGGGCCTGGGTGAAAAACTGTTTTTT. It is translated as CASSIVQGLGEKLFF.